This T cell receptor (beta chain) was captured by sequencing in a study of blood T cell repertoires in COVID-19. Study-level information: Some COVID-19 samples were acute and others convalescent; all came from the United States, Italy and Spain. Sources were T cells, B-cell-depleted T cells, or PBMCs; the material itself was cDNA or gDNA.

This CDR3 contains 13 residues. The germline V gene has CDR1 SGHTA and CDR2 FQGNSA. V gave up 5 bases and J gave up 3 bases, with 10 bases separating them. In the source study's methods: Researchers report that nucleated cell counts were estimated from reference gene primer amplification. Profiled with immunoSEQ multiplex PCR; TCRdb holds only in-frame clones, not every one. The V and J calls and clone size come from that table; D and trimming were worked out from the DNA. The repertoire includes over 300,000 clones, about 83% of them detected once, and 1.2% sits in the top ten. The sequencing sample was made of peripheral blood. This chain uses TRBV7-2 with TRBJ1-1; D might be TRBD1 (5 bases). This clonotype was sampled from a woman between 45 and 60 years old with acute or convalescent COVID-19. The DNA of the CDR3 is TGTGCCAGCAGCCCCAGGGTCCACACTGAAGCTTTCTTT. This codes for CASSPRVHTEAFF.